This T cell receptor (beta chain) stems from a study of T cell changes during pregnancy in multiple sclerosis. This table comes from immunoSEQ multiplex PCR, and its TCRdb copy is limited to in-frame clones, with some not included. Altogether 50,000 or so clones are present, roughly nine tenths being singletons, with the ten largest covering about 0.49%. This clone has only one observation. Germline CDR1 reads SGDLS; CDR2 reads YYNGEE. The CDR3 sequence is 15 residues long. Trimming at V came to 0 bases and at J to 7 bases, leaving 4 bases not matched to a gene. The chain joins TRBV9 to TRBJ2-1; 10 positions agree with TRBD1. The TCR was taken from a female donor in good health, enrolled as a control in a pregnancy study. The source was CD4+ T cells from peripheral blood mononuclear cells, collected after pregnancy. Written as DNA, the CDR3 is TGTGCCAGCAGCGTAGACGGGACAGGGGATAATGAGCAGTTCTTC. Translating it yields CASSVDGTGDNEQFF.